This passage covers 22 T cell receptor beta chains from one sample sequenced in a study of spatial heterogeneity in lung cancer. No cognate antigen is known for these TCRs. MiXCR, applied by TCRdb to the 5' RACE reads, yields one record per CDR3 protein. The sample lists more than 8,000 distinct CDR3 sequences, about 12% seen once, with over 10% in the top ten. Time point meaning: sample taken at primary tumor resection. Study-wide points: Expanded alpha and beta TCR counts within tumors tracked tumor mutation counts.

The source was lung tumor tissue, collected at surgery. Every receptor here comes from a female donor with early-stage non-small cell lung cancer.

V is TRBV5-1 and J is TRBJ2-5; 7 nucleotides match TRBD2. The CDR3 contains 18 residues. V dropped 4 bases and J dropped 1; count of bases not matched to a gene: 16. CDR1 SGHRS and CDR2 YFSETQ come from the germline V gene. The CDR3 spells CASSRGASGIGGQETQYF. The CDR3 coding sequence is TGCGCCAGCAGCCGAGGGGCTAGCGGTATTGGGGGCCAAGAGACCCAGTACTTC.

This clonotype was picked up one time. It may be a read error: a sequence one base away is much more abundant. The chain recombines TRBV28 with TRBJ2-5; 7 positions match TRBD2. With 2 bases clipped from V and 4 bases from J, the junction kept 10 bases outside the gene matches. There are 16 residues in the CDR3. The germline CDR1 and CDR2 sequences are MDHEN and SYDVKM. For the CDR3, the DNA is TGTGCCAGCAGTTTAGTAAATCCAGGGAGGGCAGAGACCCAGTACTTC. The encoded protein is CASSLVNPGRAETQYF.

This clonotype was found many times. A much larger clone lies a single base off, so this may be a read error. The V call is TRBV7-9, the J call TRBJ1-3; D not certain. The CDR3 has 14 amino acids. The germline gives CDR1 SEHNR, CDR2 FQNEAQ (reference sequence). CDR3 DNA sequence: TGTGCCAGCAGCTCAGCCGTCTCTGAAAACACCATATATTTT. Encoded protein: CASSSAVSENTIYF. Full variable domain (remainder filled in from reference TRBV7-9 and TRBJ1-3): DTGVSQNPRHKITKRGQNVTFRCDPISEHNRLYWYRQTLGQGPEFLTYFQNEAQLEKSRLLSDRFSAERPKGSFSTLEIQRTEQGDSAMYLCASSSAVSENTIYFGEGSWLTVV.

This clonotype was recorded many times. The gene calls are TRBV7-2 and TRBJ2-7, with D unresolved. Germline V gives CDR1 SGHTA, CDR2 FQGNSA. This CDR3 has 13 amino acids. V lost 5 bases to trimming and J lost 3 bases, with 11 bases between them. The CDR3 region is CASSPNPNYEQYF. The CDR3 DNA follows: TGTGCCAGCAGCCCCAACCCGAACTACGAGCAGTACTTC.

This clonotype counts as medium-sized. V usage is TRBV6-5 and J usage is TRBJ1-1; the D gene is possibly TRBD1 (5 bases). Trimming pared 7 bases from V and 4 bases from J, leaving 16 bases between. Per germline, CDR1 MNHEY and CDR2 SVGAGI. The CDR3 length is 14 residues. The CDR3 loop reads CASKSGGVGTEAFF. The CDR3 DNA follows: TGTGCCAGCAAGTCGGGGGGTGTCGGCACTGAAGCTTTCTTT.

The table lists this clonotype with many counts. The CDR3 bases are TGCGCCAGCAGCCAAGTGCTGGCTGGGGCCAACGTCCTGACTTTC. This gives the protein CASSQVLAGANVLTF. The V call is TRBV4-3, the J call TRBJ2-6; D is unclear. Trimming cost V 1 base and J 2 bases, with 6 bases left between them. The CDR3 is 15 residues long. Germline V lookup: CDR1 LGHNA, CDR2 YSLEER.

Within the sample, this clonotype is medium-sized. The chain couples TRBV5-1 to TRBJ2-2; no reliable D call. CDR1 and CDR2 (germline): SGHRS, YFSETQ. With 4 bases removed from V and 0 bases from J, the gap between germline ends came to 1 base. The CDR3 has 12 amino acids. The CDR3 is CASSPNTGELFF. CDR3 DNA sequence: TGCGCCAGCAGCCCGAACACCGGGGAGCTGTTTTTT.

By sample share, this clonotype is medium-sized. V and J are TRBV5-1 and TRBJ2-2; 7 bases fit TRBD1. The V segment lost 0 bases and the J segment 0 bases; nucleotides outside the gene matches: 2. The germline V gene encodes CDR1 SGHRS and CDR2 YFSETQ. CDR3 length equals 16 residues. The DNA for the CDR3 is TGCGCCAGCAGCTTGGCCACAGGGGCGAACACCGGGGAGCTGTTTTTT. Its protein is CASSLATGANTGELFF.

This clonotype is judged medium-sized. The rearrangement joins TRBV29-1 to TRBJ1-2; 7 bases agree with TRBD1. J gave up 8 bases and V 6 bases, and 9 bases lay outside the gene matches. Germline lookup yields CDR1 SQVTM and CDR2 ANQGSEA. This CDR3 comprises 12 residues. CDR3: CSVATGTGGYTF. DNA of the CDR3: TGCAGCGTCGCGACAGGGACGGGGGGCTACACCTTC.

This clonotype has a count of ten or more. V usage is TRBV18 and J usage is TRBJ2-3; D call uncertain. Trimming took off 0 bases at V and 6 bases at J, with 4 bases between the two ends. This CDR3 spans 12 amino acids. Germline V CDR1 and CDR2: KGHSH, LQKENI. The CDR3 DNA is TGTGCCAGCTCACCACCAGGGGATACGCAGTATTTT. Its translation is CASSPPGDTQYF.

In this sample, this clonotype is medium-sized. The rearrangement uses TRBV20-1 and TRBJ1-1; the D gene is possibly TRBD1 (5 bases). Trimming pared 1 base from V and 7 bases from J, leaving 7 bases between. The length of the CDR3 is 11 residues. Germline CDR1 is DFQATT and CDR2 is SNEGSKA (reference sequence). CDR3: CSARVGGEAFF. The DNA for the CDR3 is TGCAGTGCTAGAGTGGGGGGTGAAGCTTTCTTT.

This chain joins TRBV10-3 and TRBJ2-7; no clear D gene. Germline V CDR1 and CDR2: ENHRY, SYGVKD. Trimming cost V 0 bases and J 7 bases, with 16 bases left between them. The CDR3 extends over 15 amino acids. This CDR3 reads CAISESEYRAEEQYF. The CDR3, as DNA: TGTGCCATCAGTGAGTCGGAGTACCGGGCGGAGGAGCAGTACTTC.

This clonotype was seen ten or more times. The CDR3 protein is CATSGAGGNQPQHF. In DNA, the CDR3 is TGTGCCACCAGTGGGGCAGGGGGGAATCAGCCCCAGCATTTT. The rearrangement joins TRBV24-1 to TRBJ1-5; TRBD1 matches at 7 bases. The trim removed 5 bases at V and 4 bases at J, leaving 4 bases unmatched. The V gene's germline CDR1 is KGHDR and CDR2 SFDVKD. This CDR3 has 14 amino acids.

This clonotype was recorded many times. The J gene is TRBJ2-1, the V gene TRBV7-2; TRBD1 is a possible D gene (6 bases). Germline CDR1 SGHTA, CDR2 FQGNSA. V lost 5 bases, J lost 9 bases, and 8 bases lay in between. CDR3 length equals 11 residues. The CDR3 DNA reads TGTGCCAGCAGCGCACAGGGTGAGCAGTTCTTC. It encodes CASSAQGEQFF.

This clonotype has just a few counts. This rearrangement joins TRBV12-3 or TRBV12-4 to TRBJ2-1; D is possibly TRBD2 (5 bases). Trimming pared 3 bases from V and 8 bases from J, leaving 17 bases between. The length of the CDR3 is 15 residues. The CDR3 DNA reads TGTGCCAGCAGTTTCTCAGCGGTCCTCGACCATGAGCAGTTCTTC. It encodes CASSFSAVLDHEQFF.

This clonotype is labeled medium-sized (0.01 to 0.1%). This chain connects TRBV6-6 to TRBJ2-1, with D perhaps matching TRBD2 (6 bases). From germline, CDR1 is MNHNY and CDR2 SVGAGI (reference sequence). This CDR3 is 14 amino acids long. V was clipped by 6 bases and J by 9 bases, with 18 bases between them. CDR3 nucleotide sequence: TGTGCCAGCAGCCTGGGCGTTAGCGGCGGTGAGCAGTTCTTC. This gives the protein CASSLGVSGGEQFF.

This clonotype was observed at least ten times. The V call is TRBV5-1, the J call TRBJ2-5; 7 nucleotides align to TRBD1. From germline, CDR1 is SGHRS and CDR2 YFSETQ. The CDR3 consists of 15 residues. After removal of 0 bases from V and 3 bases from J, the junction contained 5 bases not matched to a gene. The DNA of the CDR3 is TGCGCCAGCAGCTTGGGACAGGGAATAGAAGAGACCCAGTACTTC. This encodes CASSLGQGIEETQYF.

Within the sample, this clonotype is medium-sized. This chain joins TRBV7-2 and TRBJ2-5, with D possibly being TRBD2 (5 bases). V was pared by 5 bases and J by 5 bases, with 12 bases between. Germline V CDR1 and CDR2: SGHTA, FQGNSA. The CDR3 is 13 residues long. The CDR3 protein is CASSPPGVETQYF. DNA of the CDR3: TGTGCCAGCAGCCCACCCGGGGTTGAGACCCAGTACTTC.

Ten or more counts support this clonotype. The rearrangement links TRBV6-2 or TRBV6-3 to TRBJ2-7; possible D gene TRBD2, 5 bases. CDR3 length equals 12 residues. Deletions cut 4 bases from V and 7 bases from J, with 11 bases between. CDR1 is MNHEY, CDR2 SVGEGT, per germline. The CDR3, as DNA: TGTGCCAGCAGTTCCCGGACTCTTGAGCAGTACTTC. This codes for CASSSRTLEQYF.

The chain carries TRBV7-2 and TRBJ1-5; the D is unclear. The CDR3 runs to 15 residues. V lost 7 bases and J 0 bases, leaving 13 bases between the germline ends. CDR1 is SGHTA and CDR2 is FQGNSA in the germline V gene. CDR3 in DNA: TGTGCCAGCACTCCGGTACTAAATAGCAATCAGCCCCAGCATTTT. Translating gives CASTPVLNSNQPQHF.

In its sample, this clonotype was seen many times. The rearrangement links TRBV12-3 or TRBV12-4 to TRBJ1-2; D call uncertain. V shed 5 bases and J shed 0 bases, with 1 base lying between them. The CDR3 is 11 amino acids. The CDR3 is CASSPNYGYTF. As DNA, the CDR3 is TGTGCCAGCAGTCCTAACTATGGCTACACCTTC.

This clonotype is termed medium-sized (0.01 to 0.1%). This sequence joins TRBV12-5 and TRBJ1-1; D unclear. Germline values: CDR1 LGHNT, CDR2 FRNRAP. V was trimmed by 0 bases and J by 8 bases, leaving 10 bases between them. The CDR3 is 13 amino acids. The CDR3 DNA is TGTGCTAGTGGTTTGGTAGACGGATTAGAAGCTTTCTTT. Amino acid sequence: CASGLVDGLEAFF.